This T cell receptor (beta chain) was captured in a study of T cells in Graves' hyperthyroidism and ophthalmopathy. Study-level points and caveats: Blood samples included most of the expanded thyroid clonotypes exceeding 0.001.

Each 10 ml fresh peripheral blood draw supplied the PBMCs. This clonotype was detected only a few times. Its cognate antigen is unknown. This CDR3 has 14 residues. Deletions cut 1 base from V and 5 bases from J, with 10 bases between. Germline values: CDR1 LGHNA, CDR2 YNFKEQ. Amplified regions were TCR beta CDR3 sequences from RNA transcripts. First-round RT-PCR with HTBI primers amplified the TCR CDR3 region. TCRdb re-analysed the multiplex PCR reads in MiXCR, keeping a single row per CDR3 protein. The sample holds around 620,000 distinct CDR3 sequences, around 15% seen once. The chain links TRBV4-2 to TRBJ2-3; D remains ambiguous. The receptor was isolated from a woman in her 30s with Graves' hyperthyroidism. Sequenced input: blood. This CDR3 reads CASSQGHLQDTQYF. CDR3 sequence (DNA): TGTGCCAGCAGCCAAGGCCATTTACAAGATACGCAGTATTTT.